This T cell receptor beta chain was sequenced in a study of T-cell memory formation after mild COVID-19. Study results and caveats: Contracting clones, day 15 to 85, had balanced CD4/CD8, and later expanders favored CD4+.

This clonotype has more than one count but fewer than ten. Antigen unknown. TCRdb itself ran the 5' RACE reads through MiXCR, one entry per CDR3 protein. Of roughly 130,000 distinct CDR3 sequences listed, roughly 15% are singletons. Per germline, CDR1 MGHRA and CDR2 YSYEKL. V lost 1 base and J lost 6, with 10 bases in between. The CDR3 runs 13 residues. The chain joins TRBV4-1 to TRBJ2-7, with D perhaps TRBD2 (6 bases). The sequenced sample consisted of PBMCs or a T cell subset sorted from them (not recorded which). This TCR was sampled from an adult woman who had mild COVID-19 (a few samples of this study predate the infection). Cell type and time point are not known. CDR3 region: CASSQGGGIEQYF. The CDR3, as DNA: TGCGCCAGCAGCCAAGGAGGAGGGATCGAGCAGTACTTC.